This T cell receptor (beta chain) is from a study of blood T cell repertoires in COVID-19. The wider study: The United States, Italy and Spain supplied acute and convalescent COVID-19 samples. In each case, the material was cDNA or gDNA derived from T cells, B-cell-depleted T cells, or PBMCs.

In the source study's methods: Reference gene primer amplification gave nucleated cell count estimates. Only in-frame clones appear in the TCRdb table, and some are missing; sequencing was by immunoSEQ multiplex PCR. That table gives V, J and clone size, and the DNA gave D and trimming. The sample contains roughly 95,000 clones, around 80% of which appear only once. Germline lookup yields CDR1 KGHDR and CDR2 SFDVKD. The CDR3 spans 15 residues. V lost 4 bases, J lost 1 base, and 12 bases lay in between. The sample comprised peripheral blood. This clonotype originated in a man aged 50 or older with active or convalescent COVID-19. The J gene is TRBJ2-5, the V gene TRBV24-1, with D perhaps TRBD1 (6 bases). Here the CDR3 reads CATSEARGFQETQYF. For the CDR3, the DNA is TGTGCCACCAGTGAGGCCAGGGGCTTCCAAGAGACCCAGTACTTC.